This T cell receptor (beta chain) was documented in a study of blood T cell repertoires in COVID-19. Study-wide context: T cells, B-cell-depleted T cells, or PBMCs provided the cDNA or gDNA that served as material.

Original handling: Reference gene primer amplification gave nucleated cell count estimates. This table comes from immunoSEQ multiplex PCR, and its TCRdb copy is limited to in-frame clones, with some not included. V and J calls and clone size are copied from that table; D and trimming were computed from the DNA. The top ten clones hold 3.5% to 5.5% of a sample with some 240,000 clones, 75% to 90% of them seen once. V dropped 5 bases and J dropped 7 bases, with 14 bases sitting between them. The CDR3 covers 13 residues. Germline V lookup: CDR1 SNHLY, CDR2 FYNNEI. The chain uses TRBV2 and TRBJ2-5; tentative D call: TRBD2 (5 bases). The origin of this receptor is a woman in her forties who had recovered from COVID-19. The specimen sequenced was peripheral blood. The DNA of the CDR3 is TGTGCCAGCAGTACCCGGGGTGAAGGGACCCAGTACTTC. Amino acids: CASSTRGEGTQYF.